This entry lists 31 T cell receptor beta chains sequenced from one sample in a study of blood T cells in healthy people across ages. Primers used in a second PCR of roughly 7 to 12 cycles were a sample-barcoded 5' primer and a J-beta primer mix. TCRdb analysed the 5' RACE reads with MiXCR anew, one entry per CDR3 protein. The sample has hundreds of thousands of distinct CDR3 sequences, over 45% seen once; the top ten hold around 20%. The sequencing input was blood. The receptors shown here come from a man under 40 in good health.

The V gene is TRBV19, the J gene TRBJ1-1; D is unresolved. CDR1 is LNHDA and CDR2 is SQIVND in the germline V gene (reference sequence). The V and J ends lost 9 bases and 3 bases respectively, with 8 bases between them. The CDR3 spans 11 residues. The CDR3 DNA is TGTGCCAGCCGGGCCCACACTGAAGCTTTCTTT. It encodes CASRAHTEAFF.

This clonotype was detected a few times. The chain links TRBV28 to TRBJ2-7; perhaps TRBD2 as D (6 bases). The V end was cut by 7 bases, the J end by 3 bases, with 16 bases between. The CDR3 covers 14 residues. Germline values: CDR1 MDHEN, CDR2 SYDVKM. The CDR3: CASTLGGESYEQYF. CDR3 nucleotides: TGTGCCAGCACCCTCGGCGGGGAGAGCTACGAGCAGTACTTC.

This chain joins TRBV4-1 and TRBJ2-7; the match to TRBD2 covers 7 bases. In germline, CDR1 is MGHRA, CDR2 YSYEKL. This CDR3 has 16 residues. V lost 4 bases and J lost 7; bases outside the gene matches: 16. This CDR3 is CASSPNQRGVSREQYF. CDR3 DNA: TGCGCCAGCAGCCCCAACCAGCGGGGAGTCTCCAGGGAGCAGTACTTC.

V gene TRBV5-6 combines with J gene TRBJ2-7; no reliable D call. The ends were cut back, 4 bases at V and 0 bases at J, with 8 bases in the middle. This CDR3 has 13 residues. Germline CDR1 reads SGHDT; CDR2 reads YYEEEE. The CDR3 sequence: CASSAQSSYEQYF. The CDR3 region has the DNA TGTGCCAGCAGCGCACAAAGCTCCTACGAGCAGTACTTC.

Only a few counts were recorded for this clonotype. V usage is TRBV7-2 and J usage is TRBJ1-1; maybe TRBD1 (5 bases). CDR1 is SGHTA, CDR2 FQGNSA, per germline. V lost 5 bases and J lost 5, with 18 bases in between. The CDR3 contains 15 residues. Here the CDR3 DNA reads TGTGCCAGCAGCCATGGACCGGGAAGGGGAACTGAAGCTTTCTTT. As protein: CASSHGPGRGTEAFF. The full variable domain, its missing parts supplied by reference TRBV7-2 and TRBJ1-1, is GAGVSQSPSNKVTEKGKDVELRCDPISGHTALYWYRQSLGQGLEFLIYFQGNSAPDKSGLPSDRFSAERTGGSVSTLTIQRTQQEDSAVYLCASSHGPGRGTEAFFGQGTRLTVV.

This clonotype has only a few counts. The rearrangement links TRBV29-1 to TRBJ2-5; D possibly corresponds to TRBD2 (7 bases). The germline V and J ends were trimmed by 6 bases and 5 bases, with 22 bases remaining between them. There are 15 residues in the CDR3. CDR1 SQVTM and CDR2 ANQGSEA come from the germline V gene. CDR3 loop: CSVKRRDTGRETQYF. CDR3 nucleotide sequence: TGCAGCGTGAAACGCCGGGACACCGGGAGGGAGACCCAGTACTTC.

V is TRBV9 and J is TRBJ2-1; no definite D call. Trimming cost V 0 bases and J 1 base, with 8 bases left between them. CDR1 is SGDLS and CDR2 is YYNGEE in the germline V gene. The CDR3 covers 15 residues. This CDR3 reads CASSVDPVSYNEQFF. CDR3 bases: TGTGCCAGCAGCGTAGATCCAGTGTCCTACAATGAGCAGTTCTTC.

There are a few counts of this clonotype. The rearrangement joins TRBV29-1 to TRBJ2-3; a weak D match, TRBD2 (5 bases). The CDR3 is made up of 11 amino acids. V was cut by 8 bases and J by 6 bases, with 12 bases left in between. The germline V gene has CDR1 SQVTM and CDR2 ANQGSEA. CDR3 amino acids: CSLRPGDTQYF. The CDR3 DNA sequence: TGCAGCCTTCGCCCGGGGGATACGCAGTATTTT.

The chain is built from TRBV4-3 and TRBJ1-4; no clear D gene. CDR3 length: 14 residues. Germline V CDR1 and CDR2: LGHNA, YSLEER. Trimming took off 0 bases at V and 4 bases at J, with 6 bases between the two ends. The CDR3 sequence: CASSQETRNEKLFF. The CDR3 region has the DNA TGCGCCAGCAGCCAAGAGACGCGTAATGAAAAACTGTTTTTT.

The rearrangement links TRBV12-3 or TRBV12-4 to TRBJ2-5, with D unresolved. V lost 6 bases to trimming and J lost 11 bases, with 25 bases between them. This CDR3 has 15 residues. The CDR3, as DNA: TGTGCCAGCAGCTATGTATTTCTTGGCCCCCATGAGCAGTACTTC. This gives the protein CASSYVFLGPHEQYF.

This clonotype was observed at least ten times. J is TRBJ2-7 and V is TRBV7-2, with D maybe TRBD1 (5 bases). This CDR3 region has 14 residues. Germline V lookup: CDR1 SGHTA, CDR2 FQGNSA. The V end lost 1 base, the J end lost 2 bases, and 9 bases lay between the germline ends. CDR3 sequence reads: CASSLVAGTYEQYF. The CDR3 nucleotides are TGTGCCAGCAGCTTAGTCGCAGGGACCTACGAGCAGTACTTC.

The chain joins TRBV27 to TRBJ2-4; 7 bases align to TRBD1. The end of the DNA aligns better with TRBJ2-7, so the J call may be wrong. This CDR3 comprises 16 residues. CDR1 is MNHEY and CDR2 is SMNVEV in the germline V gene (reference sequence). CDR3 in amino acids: CASSFSQGTLTYEQYF. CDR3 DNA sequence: TGTGCCAGCAGTTTTTCACAGGGGACCCTAACCTACGAGCAGTACTTC.

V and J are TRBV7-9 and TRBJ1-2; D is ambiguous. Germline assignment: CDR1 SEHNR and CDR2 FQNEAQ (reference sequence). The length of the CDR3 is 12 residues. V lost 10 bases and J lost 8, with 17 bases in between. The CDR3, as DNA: TGTGCCACCACTGGGTCTGGGTCCGGCTACACCTTC. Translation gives CATTGSGSGYTF.

CDR3 DNA sequence: TGTGCCAGCAGCTGGACTGGGGGCTATAGGGGGGAGCAGTTCTTC. As protein: CASSWTGGYRGEQFF. The V gene is TRBV7-6, the J gene TRBJ2-1; a weak D match, TRBD1 (6 bases). The V gene's germline CDR1 is SGHVS and CDR2 FNYEAQ. V dropped 4 bases and J dropped 10 bases, with 20 bases sitting between them. CDR3 length: 15 amino acids. The variable domain in full, with the rest retrieved from reference TRBV7-6 and TRBJ2-1, is GAGVSQSPRYKVTKRGQDVALRCDPISGHVSLYWYRQALGQGPEFLTYFNYEAQQDKSGLPNDRFSAERPEGSISTLTIQRTEQRDSAMYRCASSWTGGYRGEQFFGPGTRLTVL.

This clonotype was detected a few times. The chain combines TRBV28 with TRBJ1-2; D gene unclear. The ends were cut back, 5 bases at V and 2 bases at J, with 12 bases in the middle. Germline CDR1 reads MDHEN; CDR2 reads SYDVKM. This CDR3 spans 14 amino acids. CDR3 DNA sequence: TGTGCCAGCAGTCCCGAAAGGGCCAACTATGGCTACACCTTC. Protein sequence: CASSPERANYGYTF.

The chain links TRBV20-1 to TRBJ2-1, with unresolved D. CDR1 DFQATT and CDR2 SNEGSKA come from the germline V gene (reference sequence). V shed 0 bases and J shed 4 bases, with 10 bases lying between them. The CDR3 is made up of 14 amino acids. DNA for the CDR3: TGCAGTGCTAGAGATTCCCCTACTTACAATGAGCAGTTCTTC. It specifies CSARDSPTYNEQFF.

This chain's CDR3 is CASSQDVPTDTQYF. Written as DNA, the CDR3 is TGTGCCAGCAGCCAAGATGTCCCTACAGATACGCAGTATTTT. The genes are TRBV3-1 and TRBJ2-3; the D is unclear. The CDR3 has 14 amino acids. V lost 0 bases to trimming and J lost 3 bases, with 7 bases between them. CDR1 LGHDT and CDR2 YNNKEL come from the germline V gene (reference sequence).

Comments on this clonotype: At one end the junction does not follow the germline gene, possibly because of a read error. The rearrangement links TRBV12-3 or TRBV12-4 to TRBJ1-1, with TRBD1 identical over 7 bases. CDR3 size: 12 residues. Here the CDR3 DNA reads TGTGCCAGCATCAGGGGGAACGCTGAAGCTTTCTTT. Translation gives CASIRGNAEAFF.

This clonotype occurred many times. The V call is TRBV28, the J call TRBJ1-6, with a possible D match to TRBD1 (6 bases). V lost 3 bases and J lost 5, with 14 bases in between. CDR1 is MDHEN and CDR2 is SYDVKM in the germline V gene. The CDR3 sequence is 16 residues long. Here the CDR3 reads CASSFAQGLDNSPLHF. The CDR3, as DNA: TGTGCCAGCAGTTTCGCTCAGGGGCTAGATAATTCACCCCTCCACTTT.

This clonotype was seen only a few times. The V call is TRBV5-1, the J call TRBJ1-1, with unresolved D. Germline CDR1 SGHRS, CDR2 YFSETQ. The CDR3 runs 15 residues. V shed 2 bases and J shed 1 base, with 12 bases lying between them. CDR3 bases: TGCGCCAGCAGCTTCAGTCCCCAATCGAACACTGAAGCTTTCTTT. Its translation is CASSFSPQSNTEAFF.

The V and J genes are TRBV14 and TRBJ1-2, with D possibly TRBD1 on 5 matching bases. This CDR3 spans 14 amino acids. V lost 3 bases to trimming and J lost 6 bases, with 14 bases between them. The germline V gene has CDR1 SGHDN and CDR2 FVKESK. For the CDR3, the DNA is TGTGCCAGCAGCCAGATGGACATAAACGATGGCTACACCTTC. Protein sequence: CASSQMDINDGYTF.

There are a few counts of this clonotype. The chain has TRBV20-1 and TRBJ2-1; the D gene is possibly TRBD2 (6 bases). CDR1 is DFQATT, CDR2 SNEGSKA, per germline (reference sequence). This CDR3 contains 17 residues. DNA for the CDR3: TGCAGCGCAATTCCCAACCGGTGGGGGGTCTCCTACAATGAGCAGTTCTTC. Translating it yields CSAIPNRWGVSYNEQFF.

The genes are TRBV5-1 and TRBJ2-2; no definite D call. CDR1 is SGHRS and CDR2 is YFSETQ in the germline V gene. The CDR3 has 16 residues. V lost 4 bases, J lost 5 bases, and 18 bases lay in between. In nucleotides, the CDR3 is TGCGCCAGCAGCCTGGGGTCATGGGCTAATACCGGGGAGCTGTTTTTT. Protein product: CASSLGSWANTGELFF. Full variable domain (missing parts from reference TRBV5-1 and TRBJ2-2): KAGVTQTPRYLIKTRGQQVTLSCSPISGHRSVSWYQQTPGQGLQFLFEYFSETQRNKGNFPGRFSGRQFSNSRSEMNVSTLELGDSALYLCASSLGSWANTGELFFGEGSRLTVL.

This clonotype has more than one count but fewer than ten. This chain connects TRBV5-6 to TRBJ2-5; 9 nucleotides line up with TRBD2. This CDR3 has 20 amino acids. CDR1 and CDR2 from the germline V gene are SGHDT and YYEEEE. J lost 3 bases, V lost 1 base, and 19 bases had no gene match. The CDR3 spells CASSLTAGGLRPEIKETQYF. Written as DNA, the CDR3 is TGTGCCAGCAGCTTGACGGCGGGAGGGCTACGCCCGGAAATCAAAGAGACCCAGTACTTC.

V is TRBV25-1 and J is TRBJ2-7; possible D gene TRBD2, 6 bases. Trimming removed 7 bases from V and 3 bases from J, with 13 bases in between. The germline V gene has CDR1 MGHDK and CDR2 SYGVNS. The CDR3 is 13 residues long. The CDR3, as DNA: TGTGCCAGCACCTTAGCGGCGCTCTACGAGCAGTACTTC. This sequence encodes CASTLAALYEQYF.

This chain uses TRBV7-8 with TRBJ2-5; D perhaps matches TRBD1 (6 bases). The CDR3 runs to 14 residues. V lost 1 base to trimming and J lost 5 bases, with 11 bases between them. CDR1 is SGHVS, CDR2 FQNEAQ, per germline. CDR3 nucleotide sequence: TGTGCCAGCAGCTTAGTCGGGACATTGGAGACCCAGTACTTC. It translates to CASSLVGTLETQYF.

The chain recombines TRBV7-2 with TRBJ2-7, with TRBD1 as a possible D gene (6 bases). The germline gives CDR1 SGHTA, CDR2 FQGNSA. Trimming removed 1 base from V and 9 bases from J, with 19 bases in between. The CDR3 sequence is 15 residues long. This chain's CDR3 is CASSLDRTAYLGQYF. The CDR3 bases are TGTGCCAGCAGCTTAGATCGGACAGCATATTTGGGGCAGTACTTC.

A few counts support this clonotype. This CDR3 reads CASSLGVGREQYF. The CDR3 bases are TGTGCCAGCAGTTTAGGGGTGGGGCGCGAGCAGTACTTC. J is TRBJ2-7 and V is TRBV12-3 or TRBV12-4; TRBD1 might be the D (5 bases). V was shortened by 1 base and J by 6 bases, with 10 bases between the two germline ends. There are 13 residues in the CDR3.

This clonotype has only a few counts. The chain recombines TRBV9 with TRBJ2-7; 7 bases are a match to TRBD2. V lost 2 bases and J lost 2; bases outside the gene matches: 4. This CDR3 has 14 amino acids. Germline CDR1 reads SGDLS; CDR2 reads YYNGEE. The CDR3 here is CASSVEAGTYEQYF. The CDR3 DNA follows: TGTGCCAGCAGCGTCGAAGCGGGGACCTACGAGCAGTACTTC.

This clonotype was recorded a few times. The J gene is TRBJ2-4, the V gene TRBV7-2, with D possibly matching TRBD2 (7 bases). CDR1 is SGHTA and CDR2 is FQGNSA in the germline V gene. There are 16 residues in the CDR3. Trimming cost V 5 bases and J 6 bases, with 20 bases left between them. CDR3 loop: CASSLRSGGLRNIQYF. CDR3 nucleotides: TGTGCCAGCAGCCTTCGGTCCGGGGGGCTAAGAAACATTCAGTACTTC.

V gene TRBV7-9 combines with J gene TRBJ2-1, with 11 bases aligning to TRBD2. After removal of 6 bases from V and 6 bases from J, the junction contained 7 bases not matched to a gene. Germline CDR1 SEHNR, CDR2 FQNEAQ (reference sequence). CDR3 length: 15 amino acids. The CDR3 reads CASRSGLAESNEQFF. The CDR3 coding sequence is TGTGCCAGCAGATCGGGACTAGCGGAATCCAATGAGCAGTTCTTC.